Each of the 25 T cell receptor beta chains below was sequenced from the same sample in a study of CD8+ T cells in alopecia areata. The sample's treatment: oral pan-JAK inhibitor, 5-10 mg twice daily. cDNA prepared by RNA extraction and subsequent reverse transcription served as the template for sequencing. Clones were sequenced by immunoSEQ multiplex PCR, and TCRdb holds only the in-frame ones, with some missing. The sample has about 190,000 clones; 50% to 60% are singletons. Sequenced material: CD4+ T cells sorted from blood, taken at week 4, from a patient treated with tofacitinib. The source of these receptors is a human donor with alopecia areata.

This clone was seen a handful of times. CDR3 bases: TGCAGCGTTGATAGGGGGTTTGAGCAGTTCTTC. Translating gives CSVDRGFEQFF. This chain connects TRBV29-1 to TRBJ2-1; the D gene is possibly TRBD1 (6 bases). Trimming pared 3 bases from V and 9 bases from J, leaving 9 bases between. Per germline, CDR1 SQVTM and CDR2 ANQGSEA. The CDR3 runs to 11 residues.

The chain carries TRBV7-2 and TRBJ2-7; the match to TRBD1 covers 12 bases. Germline CDR1 is SGHTA and CDR2 is FQGNSA. This CDR3 is 15 amino acids long. V was clipped by 5 bases and J by 7 bases; unmatched bases: 9. DNA for the CDR3: TGTGCCAGCAGCCAGGTGGGACAGGGGGCGCGAGAGCAGTACTTC. It translates to CASSQVGQGAREQYF.

This clone is a singleton in its sample. The chain couples TRBV2 to TRBJ2-3; D is undetermined. V was trimmed by 4 bases and J by 3 bases, leaving 14 bases between them. Germline CDR1 and CDR2: SNHLY and FYNNEI. This CDR3 has 15 residues. The chain's CDR3 is CASSGTPIQTDTQYF. The CDR3 nucleotides read TGTGCCAGCAGTGGTACACCTATCCAGACAGATACGCAGTATTTT.

The V gene is TRBV5-1, the J gene TRBJ2-7; 7 nucleotides align to TRBD1. Losses at the gene ends were 0 bases for V and 7 bases for J; bases not matched to a gene: 7. The length of the CDR3 is 14 residues. Germline V gives CDR1 SGHRS, CDR2 YFSETQ. CDR3 nucleotide sequence: TGCGCCAGCAGCTTGGAACAGGGGTTGGGAGAGCAGTACTTC. This encodes CASSLEQGLGEQYF.

The V gene is TRBV7-2, the J gene TRBJ1-1, with D unclear. Germline CDR1 reads SGHTA; CDR2 reads FQGNSA. The CDR3 length is 16 residues. V gave up 0 bases and J gave up 6 bases, with 17 bases separating them. CDR3 DNA: TGTGCCAGCAGCTTAGCGCTTGGCCAGTTTGTGGCTGAAGCTTTCTTT. As protein: CASSLALGQFVAEAFF.

The chain employs TRBV6-5 and TRBJ1-2, with D possibly being TRBD1 (6 bases). Trimming left V 10 bases short and J 2 bases short, with 17 bases between. This CDR3 region has 14 residues. Germline V lookup: CDR1 MNHEY, CDR2 SVGAGI. The CDR3 nucleotides are TGTGCCACCCTCCCGTTGACAGGAAACTATGGCTACACCTTC. The encoded protein is CATLPLTGNYGYTF.

The sample holds a few counts of this clone. The V call is TRBV5-6, the J call TRBJ1-1; D unresolved. V was pared by 3 bases and J by 1 base, with 10 bases between. The CDR3 length is 14 residues. Germline CDR1 is SGHDT and CDR2 is YYEEEE. The CDR3 coding sequence is TGTGCCAGCAGCTCTCTAAAGGAGAACACTGAAGCTTTCTTT. It encodes CASSSLKENTEAFF.

V is TRBV18 and J is TRBJ2-7; TRBD1 agrees at 9 bases. V shed 1 base and J 3 bases; nucleotides not matched to a gene: 4. Germline CDR1 reads KGHSH; CDR2 reads LQKENI. This CDR3 comprises 15 residues. The CDR3 is CASSPLDRGNYEQYF. For the CDR3, the DNA is TGTGCCAGCTCACCACTGGACAGGGGAAACTACGAGCAGTACTTC.

This clone was counted a few times. V and J are TRBV13 and TRBJ2-7; TRBD2 aligns across 9 bases. V lost 7 bases to trimming and J lost 5 bases; unmatched junction nucleotides: 15. The CDR3 extends over 16 amino acids. CDR1 and CDR2 from the germline V gene are PRHDT and FYEKMQ (reference sequence). CDR3: CASTQRGLAGHHEQYF. CDR3 bases: TGTGCCAGCACTCAACGGGGGCTAGCGGGACACCACGAGCAGTACTTC.

The gene calls are TRBV29-1 and TRBJ2-1; D is possibly TRBD2 (6 bases). The germline V gene encodes CDR1 SQVTM and CDR2 ANQGSEA. With 3 bases removed from V and 0 bases from J, the gap between germline ends came to 12 bases. There are 15 residues in the CDR3. Here the CDR3 DNA reads TGCAGCGTTGATGGCGGGATGAGCTCCTACAATGAGCAGTTCTTC. Its protein is CSVDGGMSSYNEQFF.

The chain couples TRBV18 to TRBJ1-1; D gene ambiguous. V lost 6 bases, J lost 2 bases, and 7 bases lay in between. The V gene's germline CDR1 is KGHSH and CDR2 LQKENI. The CDR3 length is 12 residues. CDR3 loop: CASSHPNTEAFF. For the CDR3, the DNA is TGTGCCAGCTCGCACCCAAACACTGAAGCTTTCTTT.

This clone has just a few counts. This chain links TRBV30 with TRBJ2-1; a possible D gene is TRBD1 (5 bases). Germline V gives CDR1 GTSNPN, CDR2 SVGIG (reference sequence). The CDR3 sequence is 15 residues long. The ends were cut back, 2 bases at V and 9 bases at J, with 20 bases in the middle. The CDR3 nucleotides read TGTGCCTGGAGTCCGATAGGGGCGACAGTAATTGAGCAGTTCTTC. As protein: CAWSPIGATVIEQFF.

V usage is TRBV29-1 and J usage is TRBJ2-3; weak D call: TRBD2 (6 bases). Germline loops: CDR1 SQVTM, CDR2 ANQGSEA. Trimming shortened V by 2 bases and J by 4 bases, and 16 bases separated the two germline ends. The CDR3 consists of 15 residues. CDR3 in amino acids: CSVEWEWASADTQYF. The CDR3 nucleotides are TGCAGCGTTGAATGGGAGTGGGCTAGCGCAGATACGCAGTATTTT.

The V call is TRBV6-5, the J call TRBJ2-2, with no clear D. The ends were cut back, 0 bases at V and 0 bases at J, with 8 bases in the middle. Germline V CDR1 and CDR2: MNHEY, SVGAGI. The CDR3 covers 16 residues. DNA of the CDR3: TGTGCCAGCAGTTACTCGTCAGGATCGAACACCGGGGAGCTGTTTTTT. Its protein product is CASSYSSGSNTGELFF.

CDR3 bases: TGTGCCACCAGCAGAGATTCGGGAAACATTCAGTACTTC. This translates into CATSRDSGNIQYF. This chain connects TRBV15 to TRBJ2-4; no reliable D call. V was shortened by 0 bases and J by 6 bases, with 6 bases between the two germline ends. There are 13 residues in the CDR3. Looked up from germline, CDR1 is LNHNV and CDR2 is YYDKDF (reference sequence).

The genes are TRBV7-9 and TRBJ2-1, with a possible D match to TRBD2 (5 bases). V was trimmed by 2 bases and J by 5 bases, leaving 10 bases between them. Per germline, CDR1 SEHNR and CDR2 FQNEAQ (reference sequence). The CDR3 consists of 14 residues. CDR3 in DNA: TGTGCCAGCAGCTTACGGGAAAGCAACAATGAGCAGTTCTTC. Translating gives CASSLRESNNEQFF.

The chain is built from TRBV6-1 and TRBJ1-2; D unclear. The germline CDR1 and CDR2 sequences are MNHNS and SASEGT. Trimming took off 1 base at V and 4 bases at J, with 13 bases between the two ends. The CDR3 runs 15 residues. CDR3 bases: TGTGCCAGCAGTGAAGGCTCTACAGTTGCCTATGGCTACACCTTC. Its translation is CASSEGSTVAYGYTF.

The chain uses TRBV15 and TRBJ2-1; TRBD2 matches 11 bases. The CDR3 covers 14 residues. After removal of 3 bases from V and 9 bases from J, the junction contained 4 bases not matched to a gene. In germline, CDR1 is LNHNV, CDR2 YYDKDF (reference sequence). In nucleotides, the CDR3 is TGTGCCACCAGCAGGGTAGCGGGAGGGGGTGAGCAGTTCTTC. This sequence encodes CATSRVAGGGEQFF.

This chain links TRBV4-2 with TRBJ2-2; D may be TRBD2 (6 bases). The germline gives CDR1 LGHNA, CDR2 YNFKEQ. The V end lost 3 bases, the J end lost 7 bases, and 12 bases lay between the germline ends. CDR3 length equals 14 residues. CDR3 sequence: CASSHAGKHGELFF. The CDR3 nucleotides read TGTGCCAGCAGCCACGCGGGAAAGCACGGGGAGCTGTTTTTT.

The V gene is TRBV30, the J gene TRBJ1-1, with 10 bases fitting TRBD1. The CDR3 length is 14 residues. Trimming at V came to 8 bases and at J to 1 base, leaving 7 bases not matched to a gene. Germline CDR1 GTSNPN, CDR2 SVGIG (reference sequence). This CDR3 is CAGKWDRGNTEAFF. In DNA form, the CDR3 reads TGTGCCGGGAAGTGGGACAGGGGGAACACTGAAGCTTTCTTT.

This clone was detected a few times. This sequence joins TRBV7-9 and TRBJ2-1; 8 nucleotides align to TRBD2. Germline lookup yields CDR1 SEHNR and CDR2 FQNEAQ (reference sequence). The ends lost 8 bases at V and 0 bases at J; junction bases unmatched: 9. CDR3 length equals 16 residues. DNA for the CDR3: TGTGCCAGCCCAACGACGGCGGGGGGCTCCTACAATGAGCAGTTCTTC. It encodes CASPTTAGGSYNEQFF.

The chain couples TRBV6-6 to TRBJ1-5; 8 nucleotides agree with TRBD1. The ends lost 7 bases at V and 0 bases at J; junction bases unmatched: 5. The CDR3 runs to 15 residues. The V gene's germline CDR1 is MNHNY and CDR2 SVGAGI (reference sequence). In DNA form, the CDR3 reads TGTGCCAGCAAGGGGGACAGGAGTAGCAATCAGCCCCAGCATTTT. This sequence encodes CASKGDRSSNQPQHF.

The J gene is TRBJ1-2, the V gene TRBV30; D is unresolved. The CDR3 has 13 residues. The germline V gene has CDR1 GTSNPN and CDR2 SVGIG (reference sequence). Trimming left V 2 bases short and J 6 bases short, with 13 bases between. Here the CDR3 reads CAWSRLGVDGYTF. The CDR3, as DNA: TGTGCCTGGAGTAGGTTGGGCGTCGATGGCTACACCTTC.

CDR3 sequence: CSVRAGTNLYEQYF. DNA of the CDR3: TGCAGCGTCCGAGCGGGGACTAATCTCTACGAGCAGTACTTC. V is TRBV29-1 and J is TRBJ2-7, with 7 nucleotides matching TRBD2. There are 14 residues in the CDR3. Trimming removed 6 bases from V and 3 bases from J; junction bases left unmatched: 11. Germline CDR1 SQVTM, CDR2 ANQGSEA.

This clone was counted between two and nine times. For the CDR3, the DNA is TGTGCCCCCCCTAGGGGAGGAAACTACGAGCAGTACTTC. Protein product: CAPPRGGNYEQYF. This sequence joins TRBV15 and TRBJ2-7, with a tentative D call TRBD2 (6 bases). V gave up 11 bases and J gave up 3 bases, with 17 bases separating them. CDR1 LNHNV and CDR2 YYDKDF come from the germline V gene (reference sequence). The length of the CDR3 is 13 residues. Full variable domain (missing parts from reference TRBV15 and TRBJ2-7): DAMVIQNPRYQVTQFGKPVTLSCSQTLNHNVMYWYQQKSSQAPKLLFHYYDKDFNNEADTPDNFQSRRPNTSFCFLDIRSPGLGDTAMYLCAPPRGGNYEQYFGPGTRLTVT.